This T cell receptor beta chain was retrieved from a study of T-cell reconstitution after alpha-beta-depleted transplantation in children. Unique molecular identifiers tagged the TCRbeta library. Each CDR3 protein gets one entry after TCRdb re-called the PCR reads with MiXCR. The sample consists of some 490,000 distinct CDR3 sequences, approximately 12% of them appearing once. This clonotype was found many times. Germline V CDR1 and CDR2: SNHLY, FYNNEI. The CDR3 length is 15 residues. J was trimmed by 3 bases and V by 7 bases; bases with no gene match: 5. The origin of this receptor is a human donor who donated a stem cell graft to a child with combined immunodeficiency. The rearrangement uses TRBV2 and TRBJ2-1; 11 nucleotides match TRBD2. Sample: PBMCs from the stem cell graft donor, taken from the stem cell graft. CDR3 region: CASKLGLAVYNEQFF. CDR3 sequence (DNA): TGTGCCAGCAAATTGGGACTAGCGGTCTACAATGAGCAGTTCTTC.